This T cell receptor beta chain was identified in a study of T-cell reconstitution after alpha-beta-depleted transplantation in children. Study outcomes and limitations: Some patients' high day-60 TCRbeta diversity was traced to surviving recipient T cells and thymic progenitors. Several hundred rapidly expanded clones from non-depleted graft cells reportedly supplied alpha-beta T cells about two months post-transplant. From newly produced T cells came most of the T-cell counts and diversity one year after transplant.

Points on this clonotype: What it binds is not known.

The V segment lost 8 bases and the J segment 7 bases; nucleotides outside the gene matches: 16. The germline CDR1 and CDR2 sequences are SGHAT and FQNNGV. The CDR3 totals 17 residues. Unique molecular identifiers were incorporated into the prepared TCRbeta library. TCRdb reanalysed the PCR reads using MiXCR and keeps one entry per CDR3 protein. The table records about 580,000 distinct CDR3 sequences, under 25% of them present only once. The sequences come from PBMCs, mostly from graft donor cells, collected 360 days after TCRalphabeta/CD19-depleted stem cell transplant. This receptor was obtained from a boy under two years old who had a stem cell transplant for acute myeloid leukemia, so the T cells may come from the graft donor. The V call is TRBV11-2, the J call TRBJ2-2; 10 nucleotides align to TRBD1. CDR3 coding DNA: TGTGCCAGCCGTGTCCGGGACAGGGGCCTAGACATCGGGGAGCTGTTTTTT. The encoded protein is CASRVRDRGLDIGELFF.